The rows below give T cell receptor beta chains drawn from one sample of a study of blood T cell repertoires in COVID-19. Assay: immunoSEQ multiplex PCR; the TCRdb copy retains only in-frame clones and omits some. The data show 200,000 to 300,000 clones, roughly 76% seen once. The sample comprised peripheral blood. The receptors originated from a woman older than 75 with COVID-19, enrolled during active disease. Both conserved end residues are part of each CDR3. Fields, in order: D gene, V gene, clone size, J gene, CDR3 protein, CDR3 DNA. The D gene is left open where the match is weak. The size field is filled for only some rows; it gives once, few, many or a size class.

d_call: -; v_call: TRBV6-5; clone_size: -; j_call: TRBJ1-2; cdr3_aa: CASSYSNQGNYGYTF; cdr3_nt: TGTGCCAGCAGTTACTCGAATCAGGGTAACTATGGCTACACCTTC
d_call: TRBD1; v_call: TRBV7-9; clone_size: -; j_call: TRBJ1-1; cdr3_aa: CASSLGGQGEAFF; cdr3_nt: TGTGCCAGCAGCTTAGGAGGACAGGGCGAAGCTTTCTTT
d_call: -; v_call: TRBV7-6; clone_size: -; j_call: TRBJ1-2; cdr3_aa: CASSPVPRTVEGYTF; cdr3_nt: TGTGCCAGCAGCCCCGTACCCCGGACAGTAGAAGGCTACACCTTC
d_call: -; v_call: TRBV5-6; clone_size: -; j_call: TRBJ2-7; cdr3_aa: CASSYSTQANSYEQYF; cdr3_nt: TGTGCCAGCTCTTACTCTACCCAGGCTAACTCCTACGAGCAGTACTTC
d_call: -; v_call: TRBV2; clone_size: -; j_call: TRBJ1-4; cdr3_aa: CASSVQRTNEKLFF; cdr3_nt: TGTGCCAGCAGCGTACAGAGAACTAATGAAAAACTGTTTTTT
d_call: TRBD1; v_call: TRBV7-2; clone_size: -; j_call: TRBJ2-1; cdr3_aa: CASSLAAGGDYNEQFF; cdr3_nt: TGTGCCAGCAGCTTAGCGGCAGGGGGCGACTACAATGAGCAGTTCTTC
d_call: TRBD2; v_call: TRBV7-8; clone_size: -; j_call: TRBJ2-1; cdr3_aa: CASSLGLAGVHNEQFF; cdr3_nt: TGTGCCAGCAGCTTAGGCTTAGCGGGGGTTCACAATGAGCAGTTCTTC
d_call: TRBD1; v_call: TRBV6-5; clone_size: many; j_call: TRBJ1-1; cdr3_aa: CASYRGLDTEAFF; cdr3_nt: TGTGCCAGTTACAGGGGGCTAGACACTGAAGCTTTCTTT
d_call: TRBD1; v_call: TRBV6-5; clone_size: -; j_call: TRBJ1-3; cdr3_aa: CASSYAGTGTRNTIYF; cdr3_nt: TGTGCCAGCAGTTACGCGGGGACAGGGACTAGAAACACCATATATTTT
d_call: TRBD1; v_call: TRBV7-2; clone_size: -; j_call: TRBJ1-1; cdr3_aa: CASSLATGGNTEAFF; cdr3_nt: TGTGCCAGCAGCTTAGCCACAGGGGGGAACACTGAAGCTTTCTTT
d_call: -; v_call: TRBV30; clone_size: once; j_call: TRBJ1-2; cdr3_aa: CAWRSPGTRHGGYGYTF; cdr3_nt: TGTGCCTGGAGATCCCCCGGGACGCGACACGGGGGTTATGGCTACACCTTC
d_call: -; v_call: TRBV4-2; clone_size: -; j_call: TRBJ2-7; cdr3_aa: CASSQEGHLGGYEQYF; cdr3_nt: TGTGCCAGCAGCCAAGAAGGCCATCTTGGGGGGTACGAGCAGTACTTC
d_call: -; v_call: TRBV19; clone_size: few; j_call: TRBJ1-6; cdr3_aa: CASSTILASGNSPLHF; cdr3_nt: TGTGCCAGTAGTACCATCCTAGCGTCCGGGAATTCACCCCTCCACTTT
d_call: TRBD2; v_call: TRBV9; clone_size: -; j_call: TRBJ2-4; cdr3_aa: CASSGAGGGIQYF; cdr3_nt: TGTGCCAGCAGCGGGGCGGGAGGCGGGATTCAGTACTTC
d_call: -; v_call: TRBV19; clone_size: -; j_call: TRBJ1-3; cdr3_aa: CASRNHRNSSGNTIYF; cdr3_nt: TGTGCCAGTCGGAATCACAGGAACAGCTCTGGAAACACCATATATTTT
d_call: -; v_call: TRBV30; clone_size: -; j_call: TRBJ1-5; cdr3_aa: CAWRNRENQPQHF; cdr3_nt: TGTGCCTGGAGGAACAGGGAAAATCAGCCCCAGCATTTT
d_call: -; v_call: TRBV5-5; clone_size: -; j_call: TRBJ1-5; cdr3_aa: CASSRDLDQPQHF; cdr3_nt: TGTGCCAGCAGCAGGGACTTAGATCAGCCCCAGCATTTT
d_call: -; v_call: TRBV14; clone_size: -; j_call: TRBJ2-3; cdr3_aa: CASSPSADTQYF; cdr3_nt: TGTGCCAGCAGCCCATCGGCAGATACGCAGTATTTT
d_call: TRBD1; v_call: TRBV6-6; clone_size: few; j_call: TRBJ2-5; cdr3_aa: CASSYQTGMETQYF; cdr3_nt: TGTGCCAGCAGTTACCAGACAGGGATGGAGACCCAGTACTTC
d_call: -; v_call: TRBV14; clone_size: -; j_call: TRBJ1-1; cdr3_aa: CASSEGQLNTEAFF; cdr3_nt: TGTGCCAGCAGCGAAGGACAGCTGAACACTGAAGCTTTCTTT
d_call: -; v_call: TRBV18; clone_size: -; j_call: TRBJ1-1; cdr3_aa: CASSGTVNTEAFF; cdr3_nt: TGTGCCAGCTCAGGGACTGTGAACACTGAAGCTTTCTTT
d_call: -; v_call: TRBV2; clone_size: -; j_call: TRBJ1-1; cdr3_aa: CASSEDSAGDTEAFF; cdr3_nt: TGTGCCAGCAGTGAAGACTCAGCGGGGGACACTGAAGCTTTCTTT
d_call: TRBD2; v_call: TRBV5-1; clone_size: few; j_call: TRBJ2-1; cdr3_aa: CASSSGGSGGYNEQFF; cdr3_nt: TGCGCCAGCAGCTCTGGTGGTTCGGGGGGATACAATGAGCAGTTCTTC
d_call: -; v_call: TRBV9; clone_size: -; j_call: TRBJ1-3; cdr3_aa: CASSVVSTASGNTIYF; cdr3_nt: TGTGCCAGCAGCGTAGTCAGTACAGCCTCTGGAAACACCATATATTTT
d_call: TRBD1; v_call: TRBV6-5; clone_size: -; j_call: TRBJ1-2; cdr3_aa: CASMRIQGAEGYTF; cdr3_nt: TGTGCCAGTATGAGAATACAGGGGGCGGAGGGCTACACCTTC
d_call: TRBD2; v_call: TRBV19; clone_size: -; j_call: TRBJ2-7; cdr3_aa: CASSMVGLAPNEQYF; cdr3_nt: TGTGCCAGTAGTATGGTGGGACTAGCGCCCAACGAGCAGTACTTC
d_call: -; v_call: TRBV28; clone_size: -; j_call: TRBJ1-5; cdr3_aa: CASSLSGRNQPQHF; cdr3_nt: TGTGCCAGCAGTTTATCAGGGCGCAATCAGCCCCAGCATTTT
d_call: TRBD2; v_call: TRBV3-1/TRBV3-2; clone_size: -; j_call: TRBJ2-1; cdr3_aa: CASSQRGGSYNEQFF; cdr3_nt: TGTGCCAGCAGCCAACGGGGGGGCTCCTACAATGAGCAGTTCTTC
d_call: -; v_call: TRBV6-5; clone_size: -; j_call: TRBJ2-3; cdr3_aa: CASSPGTSDDTQYF; cdr3_nt: TGTGCCAGCAGTCCGGGAACTAGTGACGATACGCAGTATTTT
d_call: -; v_call: TRBV7-2; clone_size: -; j_call: TRBJ1-6; cdr3_aa: CASSPQGKGMERTPLHF; cdr3_nt: TGTGCCAGCAGCCCCCAGGGGAAGGGAATGGAGAGGACACCCCTCCACTTT
d_call: -; v_call: TRBV30; clone_size: once; j_call: TRBJ1-2; cdr3_aa: CAWKPQGANYGYTF; cdr3_nt: TGTGCCTGGAAACCTCAGGGCGCTAACTATGGCTACACCTTC
d_call: TRBD1; v_call: TRBV12-5; clone_size: -; j_call: TRBJ2-1; cdr3_aa: CASAPGQGYNEQFF; cdr3_nt: TGTGCTAGTGCCCCGGGACAGGGATACAATGAGCAGTTCTTC
d_call: TRBD1; v_call: TRBV5-6; clone_size: few; j_call: TRBJ2-2; cdr3_aa: CASSRDRVPNTGELFF; cdr3_nt: TGTGCCAGCAGCCGTGACAGGGTGCCGAACACCGGGGAGCTGTTTTTT
d_call: TRBD1; v_call: TRBV5-4; clone_size: once; j_call: TRBJ2-1; cdr3_aa: CASSSRDRHNEQFF; cdr3_nt: TGTGCCAGCAGCTCCCGGGACAGACACAATGAGCAGTTCTTC
d_call: TRBD1; v_call: TRBV7-2; clone_size: -; j_call: TRBJ2-3; cdr3_aa: CASSSDRGYTDTQYF; cdr3_nt: TGTGCCAGCAGCTCCGACAGGGGATACACAGATACGCAGTATTTT